This TCR beta chain came from a study of T-cell reconstitution after alpha-beta-depleted transplantation in children. Unique molecular identifiers featured in how the TCRbeta library was prepared. TCRdb used MiXCR to reprocess the PCR reads, holding one entry per CDR3 protein. The repertoire holds around 800,000 distinct CDR3 sequences, with approximately 15% as singletons. V lost 0 bases to trimming and J lost 1 base, with 16 bases between them. CDR1 is SGHRS and CDR2 is YFSETQ in the germline V gene. The CDR3 runs 17 residues. Findings and caveats of the study: Expanded graft clones, several hundred of them, were reportedly the source of alpha-beta T cells about two months after transplant. Newly produced T cells mostly provided counts and TCRbeta diversity after one year, as hyperexpanded clones declined.

In regard to this clonotype: Antigen specificity is unknown.

This TCR derives from a male patient aged 5 to 17 who had a stem cell transplant for acute lymphoblastic leukemia, so the T cells may come from the graft donor. The chain is built from TRBV5-1 and TRBJ2-5; no clear D gene. This specimen consisted of PBMCs, mostly from graft donor cells, obtained 360 days after TCRalphabeta/CD19-depleted stem cell transplant. CDR3 protein: CASSLERGTATQETQYF. The CDR3 bases are TGCGCCAGCAGCTTGGAAAGAGGTACGGCGACCCAAGAGACCCAGTACTTC. Full variable domain (missing parts from reference TRBV5-1 and TRBJ2-5): KAGVTQTPRYLIKTRGQQVTLSCSPISGHRSVSWYQQTPGQGLQFLFEYFSETQRNKGNFPGRFSGRQFSNSRSEMNVSTLELGDSALYLCASSLERGTATQETQYFGPGTRLLVL.